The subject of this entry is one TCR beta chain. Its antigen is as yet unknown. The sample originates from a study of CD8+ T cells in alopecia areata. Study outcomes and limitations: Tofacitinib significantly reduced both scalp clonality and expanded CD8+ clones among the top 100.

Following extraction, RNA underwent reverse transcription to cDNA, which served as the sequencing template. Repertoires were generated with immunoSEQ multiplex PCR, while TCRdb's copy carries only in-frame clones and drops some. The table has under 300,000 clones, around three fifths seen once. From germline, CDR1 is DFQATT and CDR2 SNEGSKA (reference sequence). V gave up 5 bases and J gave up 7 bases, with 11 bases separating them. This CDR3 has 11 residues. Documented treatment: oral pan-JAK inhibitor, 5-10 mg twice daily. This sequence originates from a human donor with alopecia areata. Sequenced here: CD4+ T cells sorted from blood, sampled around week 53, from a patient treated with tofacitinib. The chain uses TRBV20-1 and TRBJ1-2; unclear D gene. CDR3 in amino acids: CSALLGVGYTF. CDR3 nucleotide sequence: TGCAGTGCTCTATTAGGCGTTGGCTACACCTTC.